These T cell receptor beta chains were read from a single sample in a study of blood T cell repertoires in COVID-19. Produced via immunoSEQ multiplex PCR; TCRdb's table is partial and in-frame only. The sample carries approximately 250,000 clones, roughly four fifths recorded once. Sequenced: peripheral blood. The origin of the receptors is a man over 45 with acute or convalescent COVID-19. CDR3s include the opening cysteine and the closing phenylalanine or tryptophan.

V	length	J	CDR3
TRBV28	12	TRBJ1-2	CAAGDANYGYTF
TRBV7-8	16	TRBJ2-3	CASSSRSTAASDTQYF
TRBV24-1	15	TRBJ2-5	CATSGGIGVWETQYF
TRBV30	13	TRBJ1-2	CAWSVGGEGGYTF
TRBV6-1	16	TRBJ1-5	CASSDAGRGRNQPQHF
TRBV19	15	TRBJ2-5	CASSTGQGTWETQYF
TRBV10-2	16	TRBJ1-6	CASSEDRVFLDSPLHF
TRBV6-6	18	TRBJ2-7	CASSQPRSGFQGFKEQYF
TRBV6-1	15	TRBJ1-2	CASSEAIVADYGYTF
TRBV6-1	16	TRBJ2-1	CASSELAGGSYNEQFF
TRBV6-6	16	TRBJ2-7	CASRGLAGGFSYEQYF
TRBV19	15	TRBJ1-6	CASSWAGQGDSPLHF
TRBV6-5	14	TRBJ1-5	CASRKVAGNQPQHF
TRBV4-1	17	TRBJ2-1	CASSPRLAGERYNEQFF
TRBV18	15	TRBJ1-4	CASSPPAATNEKLFF
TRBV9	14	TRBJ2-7	CASSVIGGTGEQYF
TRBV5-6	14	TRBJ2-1	CASSPSGGHNEQFF
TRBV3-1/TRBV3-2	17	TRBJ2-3	CASSQEPDRAGTDTQYF
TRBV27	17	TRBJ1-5	CASSLSAPGFSNQPQHF
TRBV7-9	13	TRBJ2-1	CASSLGLAPEQFF
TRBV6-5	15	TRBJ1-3	CATSLRGGSGNTIYF
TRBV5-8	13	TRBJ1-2	CASSFPPSYGYTF
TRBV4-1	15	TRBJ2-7	CASSQGLAGSYEQYF
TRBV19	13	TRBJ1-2	CASRIDRGMGYTF
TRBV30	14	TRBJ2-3	CAWSVGGVTDTQYF
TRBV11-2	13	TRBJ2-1	CASSVDRNNEQFF
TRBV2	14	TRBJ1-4	CASRLLHGDEKLFF
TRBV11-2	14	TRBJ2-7	CASSPPGQIYEQYF
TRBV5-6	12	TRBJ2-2	CASSLGVGELFF
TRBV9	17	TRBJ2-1	CASSVALAGGPYNEQFF
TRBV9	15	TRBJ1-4	CASSPGQGRNEKLFF
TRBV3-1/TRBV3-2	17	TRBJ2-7	CASSQRTSGRSSYEQYF
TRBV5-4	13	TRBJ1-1	CASSHDRNTEAFF
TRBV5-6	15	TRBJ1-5	CASSQTGSGNQPQHF
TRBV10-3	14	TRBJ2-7	CAIHSGRASGEQYF
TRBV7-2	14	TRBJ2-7	CASSAGVSSYEQYF
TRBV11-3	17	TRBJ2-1	CASSPSPPLAEDNEQFF
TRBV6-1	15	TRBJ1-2	CASSEPWGQVYGYTF
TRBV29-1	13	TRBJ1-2	CSASGQANYGYTF
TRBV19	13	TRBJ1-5	CASSIQGSQPQHF
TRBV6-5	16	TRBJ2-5	CASSYATSGRLETQYF
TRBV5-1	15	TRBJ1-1	CASSSTDRGGTEAFF
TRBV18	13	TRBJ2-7	CASSPGQNYEQYF
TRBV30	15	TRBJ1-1	CAWRRQGGRDTEAFF
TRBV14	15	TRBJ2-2	CASRRTSGSPGELFF
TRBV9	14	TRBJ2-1	CASSERTGWNEQFF
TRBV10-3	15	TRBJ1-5	CAISETGDLGQPQHF
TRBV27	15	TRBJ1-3	CASSSGEGVGNTIYF
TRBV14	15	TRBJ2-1	CASSQVAGSYNEQFF
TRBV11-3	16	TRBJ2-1	CASSRGTSGGDNEQFF
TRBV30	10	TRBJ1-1	CAWRQIATFF